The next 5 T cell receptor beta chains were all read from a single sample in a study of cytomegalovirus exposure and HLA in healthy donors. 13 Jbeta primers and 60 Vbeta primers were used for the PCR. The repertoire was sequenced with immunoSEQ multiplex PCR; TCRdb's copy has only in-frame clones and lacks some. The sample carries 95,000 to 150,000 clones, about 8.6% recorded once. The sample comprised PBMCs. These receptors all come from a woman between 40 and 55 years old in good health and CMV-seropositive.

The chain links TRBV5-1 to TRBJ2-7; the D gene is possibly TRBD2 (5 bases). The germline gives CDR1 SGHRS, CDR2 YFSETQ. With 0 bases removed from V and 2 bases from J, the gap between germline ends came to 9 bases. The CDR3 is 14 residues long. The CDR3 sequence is CASSLESGPYEQYF. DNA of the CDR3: TGCGCCAGCAGCTTGGAGAGCGGACCCTACGAGCAGTACTTC.

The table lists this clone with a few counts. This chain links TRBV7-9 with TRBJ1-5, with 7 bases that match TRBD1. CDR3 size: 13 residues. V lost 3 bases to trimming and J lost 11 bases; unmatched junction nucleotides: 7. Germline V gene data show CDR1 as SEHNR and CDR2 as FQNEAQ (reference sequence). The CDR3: CASSLEGTAAQHF. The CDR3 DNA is TGTGCCAGCAGCTTGGAGGGGACAGCGGCCCAGCATTTT.

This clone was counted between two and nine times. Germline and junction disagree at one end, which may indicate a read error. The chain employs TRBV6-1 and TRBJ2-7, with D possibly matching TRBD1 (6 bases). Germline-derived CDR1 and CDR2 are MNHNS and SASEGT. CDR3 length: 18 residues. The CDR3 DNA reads TGTGCCAGCAGTCAAGCCAGCCCCCTAGACGTCCAGGGGCCCGAGCAGTACTTC. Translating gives CASSQASPLDVQGPEQYF.

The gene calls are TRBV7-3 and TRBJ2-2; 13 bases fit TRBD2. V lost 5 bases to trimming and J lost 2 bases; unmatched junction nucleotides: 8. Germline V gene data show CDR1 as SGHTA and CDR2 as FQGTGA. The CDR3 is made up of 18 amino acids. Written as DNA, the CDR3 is TGTGCCAGCAGCCTTGCGACTAGCGGGGGGCCTAACACCGGGGAGCTGTTTTTT. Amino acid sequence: CASSLATSGGPNTGELFF.

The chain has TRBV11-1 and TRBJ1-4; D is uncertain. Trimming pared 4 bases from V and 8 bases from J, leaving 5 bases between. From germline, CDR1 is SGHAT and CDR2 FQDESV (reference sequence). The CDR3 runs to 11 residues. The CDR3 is CASSSGEKLFF. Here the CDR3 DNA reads TGTGCCAGCAGCTCGGGGGAAAAACTGTTTTTT.